The next 15 T cell receptor beta chains were all read from a single sample in a study of regulatory T cells in long-lasting Graves disease. Time point here: newly diagnosed GD, antithyroid drugs for less than 3 months. From PBMCs, RNA was extracted and then used to make the TCR library. With iRepertoire HTBI primers and Arm-PCR of CDR3 regions, TCR beta libraries were built. One entry per CDR3 protein, called by TCRdb with MiXCR from the multiplex PCR reads. The profile shows some 240,000 distinct CDR3 sequences, 15% to 20% of them singletons. These records were also assigned to another study, of T cells in Graves' hyperthyroidism and ophthalmopathy.

The source was peripheral blood mononuclear cells (PBMCs), collected at new diagnosis, from a patient treated with antithyroid drugs. The receptors derive from a woman between 25 and 40 years old with Graves disease.

The chain joins TRBV2 to TRBJ2-5; D gene unclear. CDR3 size: 13 residues. Trimming removed 3 bases at V and 3 bases at J, with 8 bases between. Germline-derived CDR1 and CDR2 are SNHLY and FYNNEI. The CDR3, as DNA: TGTGCCAGCAGTGAGGAGTCTGAAGAGACCCAGTACTTC. Translating gives CASSEESEETQYF.

This clonotype came up many times. The chain employs TRBV9 and TRBJ2-5; 8 nucleotides line up with TRBD2. This CDR3 contains 15 residues. The germline gives CDR1 SGDLS, CDR2 YYNGEE. Trimming at V came to 0 bases and at J to 6 bases, leaving 7 bases not matched to a gene. CDR3 amino acids: CASSVDGTRGQTQYF. DNA for the CDR3: TGTGCCAGCAGCGTAGATGGGACTAGGGGACAGACCCAGTACTTC.

The chain couples TRBV27 to TRBJ1-6; TRBD1 agrees at 8 bases. Germline CDR1 reads MNHEY; CDR2 reads SMNVEV (reference sequence). V shed 6 bases, J shed 10 bases, and the junction held 14 bases outside the gene matches. There are 16 residues in the CDR3. CDR3 amino acids: CASRPDRGKSVSPLHF. The CDR3 DNA sequence: TGTGCCAGCAGGCCTGACAGGGGCAAAAGTGTCTCACCCCTCCACTTT.

With respect to this clonotype: It differs at one base from a far larger clone, so likely a read error. This sequence joins TRBV6-2 or TRBV6-3 and TRBJ1-1; maybe TRBD1 (6 bases). CDR1 is MNHEY, CDR2 SVGEGT, per germline. This CDR3 comprises 16 residues. The CDR3 sequence: CATTLYATGWNTEALF. The CDR3 nucleotides read TGTGCCACCACACTCTACGCTACAGGGTGGAACACTGAAGCTCTCTTT.

This clonotype was recorded at least ten times. The chain employs TRBV30 and TRBJ1-2; a weak D match, TRBD1 (6 bases). The germline V gene encodes CDR1 GTSNPN and CDR2 SVGIG (reference sequence). This CDR3 is 14 amino acids long. The ends were cut back, 1 base at V and 6 bases at J, with 15 bases in the middle. The chain's CDR3 is CAWSAPGESHGYTF. The CDR3 coding sequence is TGTGCCTGGAGTGCCCCAGGGGAGAGTCATGGCTACACCTTC.

This clonotype was recorded many times. This chain uses TRBV11-2 with TRBJ2-1; D perhaps matches TRBD1 (5 bases). Germline loops: CDR1 SGHAT, CDR2 FQNNGV. Trimming pared 4 bases from V and 9 bases from J, leaving 7 bases between. The CDR3 runs 11 residues. CDR3 DNA sequence: TGTGCCAGCAGCTCGCAGGGTGAGCAGTTCTTC. Its translation: CASSSQGEQFF.

This clonotype was detected ten times or more. V is TRBV19 and J is TRBJ2-1; no clear D gene. Per the germline V gene, CDR1 is LNHDA and CDR2 is SQIVND (reference sequence). CDR3 length equals 11 residues. V was cut by 5 bases and J by 6 bases, with 5 bases left in between. DNA of the CDR3: TGTGCCAGTAGTTTACTCAATGAGCAGTTCTTC. It translates to CASSLLNEQFF.

The chain combines TRBV30 with TRBJ2-6; D unresolved. The germline V and J ends were trimmed by 3 bases and 4 bases, with 7 bases remaining between them. Germline V CDR1 and CDR2: GTSNPN, SVGIG (reference sequence). This CDR3 is 13 amino acids long. The CDR3 sequence is CAWRRRGANVLTF. The CDR3 DNA sequence: TGTGCCTGGAGACGACGGGGGGCCAACGTCCTGACTTTC. The variable domain in full, completed from reference TRBV30 and TRBJ2-6, reads SQTIHQWPATLVQPVGSPLSLECTVEGTSNPNLYWYRQAAGRGLQLLFYSVGIGQISSEVPQNLSASRPQDRQFILSSKKLLLSDSGFYLCAWRRRGANVLTFGAGSRLTVL.

Many counts were recorded for this clonotype. This chain links TRBV27 with TRBJ1-4, with D perhaps TRBD1 (6 bases). Germline loops: CDR1 MNHEY, CDR2 SMNVEV (reference sequence). Trimming removed 5 bases at V and 5 bases at J, with 15 bases between. The CDR3 runs to 15 residues. The CDR3 protein is CASSLAQGRNEKLFF. The DNA of the CDR3 is TGTGCCAGCAGTCTGGCACAGGGACGCAATGAAAAACTGTTTTTT.

This clonotype was seen at least ten times. This chain links TRBV18 with TRBJ2-7; 9 nucleotides agree with TRBD1. J gave up 2 bases and V 3 bases, and 5 bases lay outside the gene matches. The CDR3 runs 15 residues. Per germline, CDR1 KGHSH and CDR2 LQKENI. CDR3: CASSPDRGSTYEQYF. CDR3 coding DNA: TGTGCCAGCTCACCTGACAGGGGGTCGACCTACGAGCAGTACTTC.

This clonotype was seen many times. V usage is TRBV6-5 and J usage is TRBJ1-1; no definite D call. Germline-derived CDR1 and CDR2 are MNHEY and SVGAGI. Trimming cost V 4 bases and J 6 bases, with 12 bases left between them. The CDR3 consists of 13 residues. The CDR3 sequence is CASSSLNIAEAFF. CDR3 coding DNA: TGTGCCAGCAGTTCCTTAAATATCGCTGAAGCTTTCTTT.

A note on this clonotype: A junction end diverges from the germline sequence, so it may reflect a read error. The J gene is TRBJ2-5, the V gene TRBV7-7; D not resolved. Germline CDR1 reads SSHAT; CDR2 reads FNYEAQ (reference sequence). The CDR3 runs 14 residues. CDR3 residues: CASSLEEAWGTQYF. CDR3 in DNA: TGTGCTAGCAGCTTAGAGGAAGCTTGGGGGACCCAGTACTTC.

There are many counts of this clonotype. The rearrangement uses TRBV5-1 and TRBJ1-1; 7 nucleotides agree with TRBD1. Looked up from germline, CDR1 is SGHRS and CDR2 is YFSETQ. With 4 bases clipped from V and 5 bases from J, the junction kept 5 bases outside the gene matches. The CDR3 loop spans 13 amino acids. The CDR3 DNA reads as TGCGCCAGCAGCGGGAGACAGGGAACTGAAGCTTTCTTT. Residues: CASSGRQGTEAFF.

This clonotype appeared many times. The chain recombines TRBV29-1 with TRBJ1-2; TRBD1 agrees at 11 bases. The CDR3 covers 13 residues. V shed 7 bases, J shed 6 bases, and the junction held 7 bases outside the gene matches. Germline CDR1 is SQVTM and CDR2 is ANQGSEA. This CDR3 is CSGTDRGLNGYTF. DNA of the CDR3: TGCAGCGGCACGGACAGGGGGCTTAATGGCTACACCTTC.

This clonotype was detected ten times or more. As DNA, the CDR3 is TGTGCCAGTAGTATGACAAACAATCAGCCCCAGCATTTT. This sequence encodes CASSMTNNQPQHF. The rearrangement joins TRBV19 to TRBJ1-5; D ambiguous. The V and J ends lost 3 bases and 3 bases respectively, with 6 bases between them. The CDR3 is 13 amino acids. Per the germline V gene, CDR1 is LNHDA and CDR2 is SQIVND (reference sequence).